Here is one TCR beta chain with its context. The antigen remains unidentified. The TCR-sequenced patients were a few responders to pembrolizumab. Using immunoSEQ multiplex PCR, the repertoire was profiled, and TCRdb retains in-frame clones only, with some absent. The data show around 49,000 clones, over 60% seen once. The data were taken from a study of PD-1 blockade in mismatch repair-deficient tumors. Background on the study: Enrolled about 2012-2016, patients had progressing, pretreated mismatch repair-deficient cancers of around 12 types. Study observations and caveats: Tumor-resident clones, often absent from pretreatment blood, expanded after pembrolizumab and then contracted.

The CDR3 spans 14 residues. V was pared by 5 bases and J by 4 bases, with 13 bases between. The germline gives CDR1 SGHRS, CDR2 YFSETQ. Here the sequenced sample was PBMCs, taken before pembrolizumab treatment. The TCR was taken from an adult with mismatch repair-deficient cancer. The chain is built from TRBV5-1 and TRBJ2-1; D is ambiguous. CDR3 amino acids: CASRMESYYNEQFF. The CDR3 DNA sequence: TGCGCCAGCAGGATGGAGTCTTATTACAATGAGCAGTTCTTC.